This is a list of T cell receptor beta chains from one sample in a study of blood T cell repertoires in COVID-19. Sequenced by immunoSEQ multiplex PCR; TCRdb stores in-frame clones only, minus some. The sample contains about 240,000 clones, around 86% of which appear only once. Material for sequencing was peripheral blood. Every receptor here comes from a man aged 25-40 years who had recovered from COVID-19. Each CDR3 is given with its conserved first and last residue. Fields, in order: CDR3 length, D gene, clone size, V gene, J gene, CDR3 DNA, CDR3 protein. The D gene is left open where the match is weak. Clone size is shown for a subset of rows, as once, few, many or a class of expanded clone.

12	-	-	TRBV28	TRBJ1-2	TGTGCCAGCAGTCCCACCAACTTAGGCTACACCTTC	CASSPTNLGYTF
16	TRBD1	-	TRBV5-5	TRBJ1-2	TGTGCCAGCAGCAGGGCGCGGACAGGCCTTGAGTATGGCTACACCTTC	CASSRARTGLEYGYTF
14	TRBD1	-	TRBV10-2	TRBJ2-7	TGCGCCAGCTGGGGAGGACAGGGAGCATACGAGCAGTACTTC	CASWGGQGAYEQYF
16	TRBD1	once	TRBV18	TRBJ1-1	TGTGCCAGCTCACCCTGGGACAGAAAACAGAACACTGAAGCTTTCTTT	CASSPWDRKQNTEAFF
16	TRBD2	-	TRBV7-8	TRBJ2-3	TGTGCCAGCAGCTTAGCTCCAGCGGGGGGGACAGATACGCAGTATTTT	CASSLAPAGGTDTQYF
11	TRBD1	-	TRBV6-5	TRBJ1-3	TGTGCCAGCTACAGGGGTGACACCATATATTTT	CASYRGDTIYF
16	TRBD2	-	TRBV5-1	TRBJ2-1	TGCGCCAGCAGCTTGGCCAATAGCGGGGGGGCCGGTGAGCAGTTCTTC	CASSLANSGGAGEQFF
14	TRBD1	few	TRBV3-1/TRBV3-2	TRBJ1-1	TGTGCCAGCAGCCAATCGCAGACAGGGCCCTCAGCTTTCTTT	CASSQSQTGPSAFF
20	TRBD2	-	TRBV27	TRBJ2-2	TGTGCCAGCAGCAAAAGGGCTAGCGGGGGGGTATCTCGGAACACCGGGGAGCTGTTTTTT	CASSKRASGGVSRNTGELFF
12	-	-	TRBV3-1/TRBV3-2	TRBJ1-4	TGTGCCAGCAGCCAAGAACGGGAAAAACTGTTTTTT	CASSQEREKLFF
17	-	once	TRBV4-1	TRBJ2-6	TGCGCCAGCAGCCAGGAAAACAGGGCCTCTGGGGCCAACGTCCTGACTTTC	CASSQENRASGANVLTF
15	-	few	TRBV28	TRBJ1-5	TGTGCTTCCAGCCGCCCAGGGATGGGTAATCAGCCCCAGCATTTT	CASSRPGMGNQPQHF
14	-	-	TRBV27	TRBJ1-2	TGTGCCAGCAGAAGGCTGCGGGACGGCTATGGCTACACCTTC	CASRRLRDGYGYTF
15	TRBD1	-	TRBV2	TRBJ1-3	TGTGCCACCTCCACGACAGGGGGGGCTGGAAACACCATATATTTT	CATSTTGGAGNTIYF
14	-	-	TRBV3-1/TRBV3-2	TRBJ1-2	TGTGCCAGCAGCCAAGAACTTATTAACTATGGCTACACCTTC	CASSQELINYGYTF
14	TRBD1	once	TRBV19	TRBJ1-5	TGTGCCAGTAGTACTGGACAGGAACATCAGCCCCAGCATTTT	CASSTGQEHQPQHF
14	TRBD1	-	TRBV7-8	TRBJ1-1	TGTGCCAGCAGCTTAGCCGACAGGGGCACTGAAGCTTTCTTT	CASSLADRGTEAFF
13	-	-	TRBV6-1	TRBJ1-1	TGTGCCAGCAGTAATATGGAGAGGACTGAAGCTTTCTTT	CASSNMERTEAFF
16	TRBD2	-	TRBV9	TRBJ2-5	TGTGCCAGCAGCGTGGAACTAGCGGGGGGGCGGGAGACCCAGTACTTC	CASSVELAGGRETQYF
17	TRBD2	-	TRBV11-3	TRBJ2-3	TGTGCCAGCAGCTTAGACACTAGCGGGGGGACCACAGATACGCAGTATTTT	CASSLDTSGGTTDTQYF
15	-	-	TRBV7-2	TRBJ2-3	TGTGCCAGCAGCTTAAGGGGGGGCTTCACAGATACGCAGTATTTT	CASSLRGGFTDTQYF
14	TRBD1	-	TRBV7-8	TRBJ1-1	TGTGCCAACAGCTTAGCCGGGACAGACACTGAAGCTTTCTTT	CANSLAGTDTEAFF
14	TRBD2	many	TRBV6-4	TRBJ2-3	TGTGCCAGCAGTGAGCGGGGGGGCACAGATACGCAGTATTTT	CASSERGGTDTQYF
13	-	-	TRBV27	TRBJ1-6	TGTGCCAGCAGTGGGCGCCTTGGGTCACCCCTCCACTTT	CASSGRLGSPLHF
13	-	-	TRBV13	TRBJ1-2	TGTGCCAGCAGCTTAGTGACTGTCGATGGCTACACCTTC	CASSLVTVDGYTF
15	TRBD2	once	TRBV2	TRBJ2-1	TGTGCCAGCAGTCTGACTAGCGGGGCTTACAATGAGCAGTTCTTC	CASSLTSGAYNEQFF
13	-	-	TRBV10-2	TRBJ1-1	TGCGCCAGCAGCCTACCAGCGGATACTGAAGCTTTCTTT	CASSLPADTEAFF
12	-	few	TRBV6-2/TRBV6-3	TRBJ1-1	TGTGCCAGCAGTTACTCGACAGCTGAAGCTTTCTTT	CASSYSTAEAFF
13	-	-	TRBV5-6	TRBJ2-5	TGTGCCAGCACCCCGGGACATGAAGAGACCCAGTACTTC	CASTPGHEETQYF
15	-	once	TRBV7-2	TRBJ2-5	TGTGCCAGCAGCTTTGTTTCGGCGTCGGGAGAGACCCAGTACTTC	CASSFVSASGETQYF
13	TRBD1	-	TRBV18	TRBJ1-1	TGTGCCAGCTCGGGGACAGCGAACACTGAAGCTTTCTTT	CASSGTANTEAFF
15	TRBD1	-	TRBV10-3	TRBJ2-5	TGTGCCATCAGCTCCCCCGGGACAGGGGTTGAGACCCAGTACTTC	CAISSPGTGVETQYF
14	TRBD1	-	TRBV28	TRBJ1-5	TGTGCCGGGTCGACAGGGGGCGATCGGCAGCCCCAGCATTTT	CAGSTGGDRQPQHF
16	TRBD1	-	TRBV27	TRBJ2-1	TGTGCCAGCAGCCCTGAGGCGTACAGGGGGAGAGATGAGCAGTTCTTC	CASSPEAYRGRDEQFF
15	TRBD1	-	TRBV18	TRBJ1-1	TGTGCCAGCTCACCACAGGAGACAGGGGGCGGTGAAGCTTTCTTT	CASSPQETGGGEAFF
16	TRBD1	-	TRBV5-5	TRBJ2-1	TGTGCCAGCAGCCTATCGGACAGGGTCAGCTACAATGAGCAGTTCTTC	CASSLSDRVSYNEQFF
16	TRBD2	-	TRBV11-2	TRBJ2-2	TGTGCCAGCAGCTTTCGGGCGGGGGCGAACACCGGGGAGCTGTTTTTT	CASSFRAGANTGELFF
16	TRBD2	few	TRBV6-4	TRBJ2-1	TGTGCCAGCAGTGACCCAAGGGAGGGCTTGTACAATGAGCAGTTCTTC	CASSDPREGLYNEQFF
17	TRBD1	-	TRBV2	TRBJ1-4	TGTGCCAGCAGTGAGGGGCAGGGGGCATGGTTTGGTGAAAAACTGTTTTTT	CASSEGQGAWFGEKLFF
14	TRBD2	-	TRBV7-9	TRBJ2-3	TGTGCCGGCACGCTAGCGGGGGGGACAGATACGCAGTATTTT	CAGTLAGGTDTQYF
16	-	-	TRBV5-1	TRBJ2-5	TGCGCCAGCAGCTTGTTTAGTTCCTCCCCGGGAGAGACCCAGTACTTC	CASSLFSSSPGETQYF
13	-	-	TRBV5-5	TRBJ1-1	TGTGCCAGCAGCCCGAGGTATCACACTGAAGCTTTCTTT	CASSPRYHTEAFF
16	-	-	TRBV7-9	TRBJ2-1	TGTGCCAGCAGCCCTTTCAGCGGTGGGGAGGACAATGAGCAGTTCTTC	CASSPFSGGEDNEQFF
14	-	-	TRBV6-5	TRBJ2-7	TGTGCCAGCAGGGGCACAGGGAGCTCCTACGAGCAGTACTTC	CASRGTGSSYEQYF
16	TRBD1	-	TRBV27	TRBJ1-6	TGTGCCAGCAGTTTAAGGGGGGACAGGGGAATCTCACCCCTCCACTTT	CASSLRGDRGISPLHF
11	-	few	TRBV2	TRBJ1-1	TGTGCCAGCAGTGAAGAGGGGGTAGCTTTCTTT	CASSEEGVAFF
14	-	-	TRBV6-6	TRBJ2-1	TGTGCCAGCAGTTACTCGGTCCTCCGAGGTGAGCAGTTCTTC	CASSYSVLRGEQFF
15	-	-	TRBV3-1/TRBV3-2	TRBJ1-1	TGTGCCAGCAGCCAACAGGGGCTATTGAACACTGAAGCTTTCTTT	CASSQQGLLNTEAFF
16	-	-	TRBV7-9	TRBJ2-6	TGTGCCAGCAGCCCCGGTAGAGGCTCTGGGGCCAACGTCCTGACTTTC	CASSPGRGSGANVLTF
14	-	-	TRBV11-2	TRBJ1-1	TGTGCCAGCAGCCTTCCGACGGAGGAGACTGAAGCTTTCTTT	CASSLPTEETEAFF